A selection of T cell receptor beta chains follows, all from one sample in a study of blood T cell repertoires in COVID-19. Assay used: immunoSEQ multiplex PCR; TCRdb lists only in-frame clones, some missing. The sample carries fewer than 350,000 clones, roughly 87% recorded once. Sequencing was carried out using PBMCs or T cells enriched from blood (not recorded which). The source of these receptors is a woman aged 40 to 50 who had recovered from COVID-19. CDR3s include the opening cysteine and the closing phenylalanine or tryptophan. The order of the fields is V gene, CDR3 protein.

v_gene: TRBV18; CDR3aa: CASSPTQGEDYGYTF
v_gene: TRBV4-1; CDR3aa: CASSQDGTGINSPLHF
v_gene: TRBV7-8; CDR3aa: CASSTIQGGGYEQYF
v_gene: TRBV19; CDR3aa: CAILSRLGLAETMNTGELFF
v_gene: TRBV28; CDR3aa: CAYAGAGAPDEQYF
v_gene: TRBV19; CDR3aa: CASSTPGVGYEQYF
v_gene: TRBV5-1; CDR3aa: CASSTETGAHNEQFF
v_gene: TRBV2; CDR3aa: CATGSNTEAFF
v_gene: TRBV28; CDR3aa: CASSFVREPSNQPQHF
v_gene: TRBV7-9; CDR3aa: CASSPPGGREQYF
v_gene: TRBV5-4; CDR3aa: CASSRQQGETKYGYTF
v_gene: TRBV5-1; CDR3aa: CASSFSGQDGYTF
v_gene: TRBV28; CDR3aa: CASGLAGRNEQFF
v_gene: TRBV21-1; CDR3aa: CASSKDLYTQYF
v_gene: TRBV7-3; CDR3aa: CASATGVGETQYF
v_gene: TRBV18; CDR3aa: CASSPRTGDYGYTF
v_gene: TRBV5-3; CDR3aa: CAREGSYEQYF
v_gene: TRBV3-1/TRBV3-2; CDR3aa: CASSPPGQGPGNTEAFF
v_gene: TRBV28; CDR3aa: CAIGGGYGWGTEAFF
v_gene: TRBV5-4; CDR3aa: CASSLLQGARDWSSYNEQFF
v_gene: TRBV28; CDR3aa: CASSLFLRTGANQPQHF
v_gene: TRBV7-2; CDR3aa: CASSFLSGGADTEAFF
v_gene: TRBV19; CDR3aa: CASSPLVGRVAEQYF
v_gene: TRBV28; CDR3aa: CASGSDRLPMYSNQPQHF
v_gene: TRBV6-5; CDR3aa: CASRRSTGYGYTF
v_gene: TRBV25-1; CDR3aa: CASSEYAGRRRENTIYF
v_gene: TRBV11-2; CDR3aa: CASSLGVGETQYF
v_gene: TRBV11-3; CDR3aa: CASSDRTDSYEQYF
v_gene: TRBV3-1/TRBV3-2; CDR3aa: CASRNRATYEQYF
v_gene: TRBV15; CDR3aa: CATSRDRRGPGLAGEQFF
v_gene: TRBV5-1; CDR3aa: CASSLMQDEKLFF
v_gene: TRBV19; CDR3aa: CASTRGNYGYTF
v_gene: TRBV20-1; CDR3aa: CSASSGMALNQPQHF
v_gene: TRBV24-1; CDR3aa: CATSGADRRSGANVLTF
v_gene: TRBV3-1/TRBV3-2; CDR3aa: CASSHGLAGGTDTQYF
v_gene: TRBV19; CDR3aa: CASSGEGDSGRRGYEQYF
v_gene: TRBV7-9; CDR3aa: CASSFGEARAQETQYF
v_gene: TRBV12-3/TRBV12-4; CDR3aa: CASSLLGPGELFF
v_gene: TRBV6-5; CDR3aa: CASSYLSATTYYGYTF
v_gene: TRBV30; CDR3aa: CALLQGARNSPLHF
v_gene: TRBV4-1; CDR3aa: CASSNAGARETQYF
v_gene: TRBV6-4; CDR3aa: CASSDGPSGRAEQFF
v_gene: TRBV7-9; CDR3aa: CASRTGALEKLFF
v_gene: TRBV7-3; CDR3aa: CASSFGRGLDTEAFF
v_gene: TRBV7-9; CDR3aa: CASSFAGLAGGEQFF
v_gene: TRBV9; CDR3aa: CASSVGSGGTDTQYF
v_gene: TRBV7-2; CDR3aa: CASSLATGPYEQYF
v_gene: TRBV4-3; CDR3aa: CASSLGTGGANEKLFF
v_gene: TRBV7-8; CDR3aa: CASSLGPGTNTEAFF
v_gene: TRBV12-3/TRBV12-4; CDR3aa: CASLSGNTIYF
v_gene: TRBV24-1; CDR3aa: CATSDKGLAVDEQFF
v_gene: TRBV2; CDR3aa: CASSQGFRPDTQYF
v_gene: TRBV6-2/TRBV6-3; CDR3aa: CASSYQAPEKNTEAFF
v_gene: TRBV4-1; CDR3aa: CASSQGHRGAETQYF
v_gene: TRBV29-1; CDR3aa: CSGGQSYEQYF
v_gene: TRBV28; CDR3aa: CASSRGGLYEQYF
v_gene: TRBV3-1/TRBV3-2; CDR3aa: CASSLESEEQYF
v_gene: TRBV2; CDR3aa: CASRSSVTGRNEKLFF
v_gene: TRBV7-2; CDR3aa: CASKGGAGNTEAFF
v_gene: TRBV4-1; CDR3aa: CASSQESGSYNEQFF